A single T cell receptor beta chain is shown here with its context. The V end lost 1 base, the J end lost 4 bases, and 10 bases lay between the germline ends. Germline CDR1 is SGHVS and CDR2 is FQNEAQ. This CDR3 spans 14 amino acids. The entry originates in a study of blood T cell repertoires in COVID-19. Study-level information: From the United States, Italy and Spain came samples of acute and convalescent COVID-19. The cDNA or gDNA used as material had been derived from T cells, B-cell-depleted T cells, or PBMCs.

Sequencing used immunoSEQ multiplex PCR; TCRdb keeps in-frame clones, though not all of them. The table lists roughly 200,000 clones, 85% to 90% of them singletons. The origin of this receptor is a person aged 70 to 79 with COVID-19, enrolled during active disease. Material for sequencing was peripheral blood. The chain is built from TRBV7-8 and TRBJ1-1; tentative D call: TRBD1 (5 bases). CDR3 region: CASSLGWQGTEAFF. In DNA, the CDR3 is TGTGCCAGCAGCTTAGGATGGCAGGGCACTGAAGCTTTCTTT.